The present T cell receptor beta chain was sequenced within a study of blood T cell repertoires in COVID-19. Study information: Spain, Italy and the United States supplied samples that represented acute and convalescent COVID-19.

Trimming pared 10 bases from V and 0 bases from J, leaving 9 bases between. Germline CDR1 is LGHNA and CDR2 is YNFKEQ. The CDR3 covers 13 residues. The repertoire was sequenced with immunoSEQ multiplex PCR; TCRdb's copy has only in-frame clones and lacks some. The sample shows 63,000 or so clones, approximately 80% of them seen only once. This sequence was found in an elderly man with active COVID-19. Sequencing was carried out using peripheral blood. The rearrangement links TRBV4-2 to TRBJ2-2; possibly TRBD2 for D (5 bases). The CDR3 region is CATLDSNTGELFF. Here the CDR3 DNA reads TGTGCCACGTTGGACTCGAACACCGGGGAGCTGTTTTTT.